This TCR beta chain was captured in a study of T-cell reconstitution after alpha-beta-depleted transplantation in children. This clonotype was seen many times. The TCRbeta library was prepared with unique molecular identifiers. TCRdb re-derived calls from the PCR reads in MiXCR, one entry per CDR3 protein. The table has some 100,000 distinct CDR3 sequences, roughly 15% seen once; the top ten hold around 19%. CDR1 and CDR2 (germline): DFQATT, SNEGSKA (reference sequence). V was clipped by 1 base and J by 0 bases, with 8 bases between them. This CDR3 is 14 amino acids long. The sample in question was PBMCs, mostly from graft donor cells, obtained 180 days after TCRalphabeta/CD19-depleted stem cell transplant. The rearrangement links TRBV20-1 to TRBJ2-3; no definite D call. The receptor was isolated from a male patient aged 2 to 9 who had a stem cell transplant for acute lymphoblastic leukemia, so the T cells may come from the graft donor. In nucleotides, the CDR3 is TGCAGTGCTAGAGCTATAGTGAGCACAGATACGCAGTATTTT. Amino acid sequence: CSARAIVSTDTQYF.